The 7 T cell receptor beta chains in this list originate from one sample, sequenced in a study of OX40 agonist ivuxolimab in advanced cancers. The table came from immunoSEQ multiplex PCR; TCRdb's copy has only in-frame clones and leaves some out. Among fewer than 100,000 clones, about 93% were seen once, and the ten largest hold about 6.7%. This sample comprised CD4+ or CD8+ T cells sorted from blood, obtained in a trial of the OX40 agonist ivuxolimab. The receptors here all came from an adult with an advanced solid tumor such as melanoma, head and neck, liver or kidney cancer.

CDR3 region: CASSLGGQGNEKLFF. The CDR3 DNA reads as TGTGCCAGCAGCTTAGGGGGGCAGGGAAATGAAAAACTGTTTTTT. This chain joins TRBV13 and TRBJ1-4, with TRBD1 as a possible D gene (5 bases). The CDR3 runs to 15 residues. The V gene's germline CDR1 is PRHDT and CDR2 FYEKMQ (reference sequence). V lost 0 bases, J lost 5 bases, and 10 bases lay in between.

DNA for the CDR3: TGTGCCAGCGGGAGCACTGAAGCTTTCTTT. Amino acid sequence: CASGSTEAFF. The V call is TRBV6-1, the J call TRBJ1-1; D is undetermined. There are 10 residues in the CDR3. The ends were cut back, 8 bases at V and 4 bases at J, with 5 bases in the middle. The germline CDR1 and CDR2 sequences are MNHNS and SASEGT.

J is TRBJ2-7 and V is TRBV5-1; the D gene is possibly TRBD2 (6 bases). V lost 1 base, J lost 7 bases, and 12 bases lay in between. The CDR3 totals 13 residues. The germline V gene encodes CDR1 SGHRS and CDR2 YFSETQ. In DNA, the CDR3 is TGCGCCAGCAGCTTGTACAGCCGGGGGGAGCAGTACTTC. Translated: CASSLYSRGEQYF.

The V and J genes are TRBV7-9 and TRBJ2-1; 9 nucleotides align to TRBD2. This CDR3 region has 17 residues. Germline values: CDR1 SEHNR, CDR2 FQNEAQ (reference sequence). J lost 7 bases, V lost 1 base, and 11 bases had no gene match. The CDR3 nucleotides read TGTGCCAGCAGCTTAGTCGGTAGGACTAGCGTAGAGAATGAGCAGTTCTTC. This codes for CASSLVGRTSVENEQFF.

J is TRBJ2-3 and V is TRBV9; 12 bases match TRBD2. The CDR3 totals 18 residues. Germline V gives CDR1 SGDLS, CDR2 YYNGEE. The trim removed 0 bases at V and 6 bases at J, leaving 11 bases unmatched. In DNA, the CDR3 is TGTGCCAGCAGCGTAGTGGAGCCTAGCGGGGGGGCCCCGGATACGCAGTATTTT. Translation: CASSVVEPSGGAPDTQYF.

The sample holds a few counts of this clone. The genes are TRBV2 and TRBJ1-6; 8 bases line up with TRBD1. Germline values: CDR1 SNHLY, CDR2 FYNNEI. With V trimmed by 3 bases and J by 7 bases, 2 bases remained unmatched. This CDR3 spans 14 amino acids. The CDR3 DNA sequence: TGTGCCAGCAGTGACCCAGGGGGCAATTCACCCCTCCACTTT. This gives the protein CASSDPGGNSPLHF.

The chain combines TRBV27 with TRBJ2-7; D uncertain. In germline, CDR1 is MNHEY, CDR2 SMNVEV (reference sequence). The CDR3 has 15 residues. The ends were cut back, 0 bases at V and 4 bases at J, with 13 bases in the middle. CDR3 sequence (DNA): TGTGCCAGCAGTTTATCTGTTACATTCCCTTACGAGCAGTACTTC. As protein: CASSLSVTFPYEQYF.